This T cell receptor (beta chain) comes out of a study of circulating and synovial CD4+ cells in juvenile arthritis. General study findings and limits: Circulating pathogenic-like lymphocytes shared a substantially higher fraction of CDR3 sequences with synovium than bulk blood.

On this clone itself: What it recognizes is unknown.

Sequencing used immunoSEQ multiplex PCR; TCRdb keeps in-frame clones, though not all of them. The sample consists of some 30,000 clones, 90% to 95% of them appearing once. This CDR3 is 16 amino acids long. Germline CDR1 is KGHSH and CDR2 is LQKENI. The V end lost 3 bases, the J end lost 8 bases, and 20 bases lay between the germline ends. The TCR was taken from a human donor with juvenile idiopathic arthritis. The sequenced material came from CD4+ T cells from blood. The chain combines TRBV18 with TRBJ2-1; D call uncertain. CDR3 in DNA: TGTGCCAGCTCACCGATTTTGGAGACGGTCGGCGATGAGCAGTTCTTC. This gives the protein CASSPILETVGDEQFF.